These 26 T cell receptor beta chains came from one sample sequenced in a study of shared clonotypes between healthy human individuals. TCRdb keeps only in-frame clones here, not all; method: immunoSEQ multiplex PCR. The sample consists of a few hundred thousand clones, 65% of them appearing once. The source material was memory CD4+ T cells sorted from blood. Subset here: CD45RA-negative fraction. The receptors were gathered from a man in his thirties or forties in good health.

The J gene is TRBJ2-3, the V gene TRBV15; TRBD1 might be the D (6 bases). V shed 0 bases and J shed 11 bases, with 12 bases lying between them. The CDR3 extends over 13 amino acids. In germline, CDR1 is LNHNV, CDR2 YYDKDF (reference sequence). The CDR3 coding sequence is TGTGCCACCAGCAGAGATTCCGGGACAAGGCAGTATTTT. Protein: CATSRDSGTRQYF.

The chain combines TRBV18 with TRBJ2-1; TRBD1 might be the D (5 bases). CDR1 is KGHSH, CDR2 LQKENI, per germline. Trimming cost V 6 bases and J 10 bases, with 22 bases left between them. The CDR3 length is 15 residues. The CDR3 is CASSQNGAVKDEQFF. The DNA of the CDR3 is TGTGCCAGCTCCCAGAATGGGGCTGTGAAGGACGAGCAGTTCTTC.

The genes are TRBV30 and TRBJ2-3; 7 nucleotides match TRBD2. V was clipped by 2 bases and J by 4 bases; unmatched bases: 9. This CDR3 contains 15 residues. Germline V gene sequence: CDR1 GTSNPN, CDR2 SVGIG (reference sequence). The CDR3 sequence: CAWSLGGSRADTQYF. The CDR3 nucleotides are TGTGCCTGGAGTCTTGGCGGGAGTAGGGCAGATACGCAGTATTTT.

The chain uses TRBV10-3 and TRBJ1-4; no reliable D call. Trimming left V 0 bases short and J 7 bases short, with 3 bases between. Per the germline V gene, CDR1 is ENHRY and CDR2 is SYGVKD. The CDR3 is 12 residues long. This CDR3 reads CAISESVEKLFF. The CDR3 DNA follows: TGTGCCATCAGTGAGTCTGTTGAAAAACTGTTTTTT.

This sequence joins TRBV29-1 and TRBJ2-2; no firm D call. Germline CDR1 and CDR2: SQVTM and ANQGSEA. CDR3 length: 12 amino acids. Trimming pared 6 bases from V and 6 bases from J, leaving 11 bases between. The CDR3 protein is CSVSTVSGELFF. The CDR3 DNA reads as TGCAGCGTGTCCACAGTGTCCGGGGAGCTGTTTTTT.

The chain joins TRBV6-1 to TRBJ2-7; 7 nucleotides agree with TRBD1. Germline V gene sequence: CDR1 MNHNS, CDR2 SASEGT. The CDR3 covers 15 residues. The V segment lost 6 bases and the J segment 0 bases; nucleotides outside the gene matches: 8. CDR3 sequence: CASSKGQSSSYEQYF. CDR3 DNA: TGTGCCAGCAGCAAGGGACAGTCGAGCTCCTACGAGCAGTACTTC.

This clone was recorded many times. This chain connects TRBV10-3 to TRBJ1-2, with 7 bases lining up with TRBD1. Germline CDR1 and CDR2: ENHRY and SYGVKD. V lost 4 bases and J lost 5; bases outside the gene matches: 10. The CDR3 is made up of 15 amino acids. Here the CDR3 reads CAISVGQTSLYGYTF. DNA for the CDR3: TGTGCCATCAGTGTGGGACAGACTAGCTTATATGGCTACACCTTC.

The CDR3: CASSPGGRGETQYF. The CDR3 DNA follows: TGCGCCAGCAGCCCCGGGGGCCGGGGAGAGACCCAGTACTTC. The V call is TRBV5-1, the J call TRBJ2-5; the D gene could be TRBD1 or TRBD2 (6 bases each). V was cut by 4 bases and J by 4 bases, with 14 bases left in between. The CDR3 sequence is 14 residues long. Germline V gives CDR1 SGHRS, CDR2 YFSETQ.

This chain joins TRBV6-1 and TRBJ1-4; D unresolved. CDR1 and CDR2 from the germline V gene are MNHNS and SASEGT. The V gene lost 6 bases and the J gene lost 5 bases, with 10 bases spanning the gap. The CDR3 length is 13 residues. CDR3 DNA sequence: TGTGCCAGCAGCCCCTCGCCGAATGAAAAACTGTTTTTT. It is translated as CASSPSPNEKLFF.

This chain links TRBV2 with TRBJ1-2; D unclear. The V gene's germline CDR1 is SNHLY and CDR2 FYNNEI. Trimming cost V 4 bases and J 4 bases, with 16 bases left between them. The CDR3 has 15 amino acids. DNA for the CDR3: TGTGCCAGCAGTGGAGACACCTTTTTGAGCTATGGCTACACCTTC. Protein: CASSGDTFLSYGYTF.

This clone appeared many times. V gene TRBV27 combines with J gene TRBJ1-4; D possibly corresponds to TRBD1 (5 bases). Germline CDR1 and CDR2: MNHEY and SMNVEV (reference sequence). V lost 6 bases and J 4 bases, leaving 12 bases between the germline ends. CDR3 length: 14 residues. CDR3 in DNA: TGTGCCAGCAGAACCCGAAGGGGTAATGAAAAACTGTTTTTT. Its translation is CASRTRRGNEKLFF.

V and J are TRBV14 and TRBJ2-7; 7 nucleotides line up with TRBD2. Germline CDR1 SGHDN, CDR2 FVKESK. The CDR3 is 13 residues long. Germline trimming cut 5 bases from V and 6 bases from J; bases unmatched to any gene: 7. CDR3 region: CASSGLGLGEQYF. The CDR3 region has the DNA TGTGCCAGCAGCGGACTAGGACTAGGCGAGCAGTACTTC.

The chain has TRBV5-1 and TRBJ1-4; maybe TRBD1 (5 bases). V shed 3 bases and J shed 5 bases, with 11 bases lying between them. This CDR3 is 14 amino acids long. Germline V lookup: CDR1 SGHRS, CDR2 YFSETQ. The chain's CDR3 is CASSWDRVNEKLFF. CDR3 nucleotide sequence: TGCGCCAGCAGCTGGGACCGAGTAAATGAAAAACTGTTTTTT.

This chain links TRBV5-1 with TRBJ2-1; D gene ambiguous. In germline, CDR1 is SGHRS, CDR2 YFSETQ. The CDR3 sequence is 15 residues long. Trimming took off 0 bases at V and 7 bases at J, with 14 bases between the two ends. The CDR3 sequence is CASSLVRSLGNEQFF. The CDR3 bases are TGCGCCAGCAGCTTGGTCAGGTCCCTTGGGAATGAGCAGTTCTTC.

The rearrangement links TRBV7-8 to TRBJ2-7, with D possibly TRBD2 on 6 matching bases. CDR1 is SGHVS, CDR2 FQNEAQ, per germline. The CDR3 runs to 15 residues. Trimming pared 1 base from V and 5 bases from J, leaving 15 bases between. The CDR3 nucleotides read TGTGCCAGCAGCTTAGTTTCGGGGGATTTCCACGAGCAGTACTTC. This translates into CASSLVSGDFHEQYF.

This clone turned up a few times. This chain links TRBV29-1 with TRBJ1-5; unclear D gene. The CDR3 spans 12 residues. V was trimmed by 4 bases and J by 7 bases, leaving 11 bases between them. Germline V CDR1 and CDR2: SQVTM, ANQGSEA. The CDR3 is CSVGGGDQPQHF. Here the CDR3 DNA reads TGCAGCGTTGGGGGTGGTGACCAGCCCCAGCATTTT. The full variable domain, rest sourced from reference TRBV29-1 and TRBJ1-5, is SAVISQKPSRDICQRGTSLTIQCQVDSQVTMMFWYRQQPGQSLTLIATANQGSEATYESGFVIDKFPISRPNLTFSTLTVSNMSPEDSSIYLCSVGGGDQPQHFGDGTRLSIL.

The chain carries TRBV28 and TRBJ2-3; D not certain. Germline loops: CDR1 MDHEN, CDR2 SYDVKM. Trimming cost V 2 bases and J 7 bases, with 4 bases left between them. This CDR3 is 11 amino acids long. The CDR3 DNA reads as TGTGCCAGCAGTTTAGGTCATACGCAGTATTTT. Protein sequence: CASSLGHTQYF.

The count of this clone is one. The V gene is TRBV27, the J gene TRBJ2-2; 8 bases match TRBD2. This CDR3 is built from 18 residues. The germline V gene has CDR1 MNHEY and CDR2 SMNVEV (reference sequence). With V trimmed by 6 bases and J by 0 bases, 12 bases remained unmatched. The CDR3 sequence: CASRLSSVAGTNTGELFF. The CDR3 DNA follows: TGTGCCAGCAGACTATCGTCCGTAGCGGGAACGAACACCGGGGAGCTGTTTTTT.

V is TRBV4-2 and J is TRBJ2-7; weak D call: TRBD2 (6 bases). V was trimmed by 3 bases and J by 7 bases, leaving 22 bases between them. The CDR3 is 16 amino acids. CDR1 and CDR2 from the germline V gene are LGHNA and YNFKEQ. The CDR3 protein is CASSQGVPRDSREQYF. The DNA for the CDR3 is TGTGCCAGCAGCCAGGGCGTTCCGCGGGATAGCCGGGAGCAGTACTTC.

The chain joins TRBV15 to TRBJ2-5, with TRBD2 matching over 8 bases. Trimming cost V 1 base and J 4 bases; bases outside gene matches: 8. This CDR3 comprises 16 residues. Per the germline V gene, CDR1 is LNHNV and CDR2 is YYDKDF (reference sequence). The CDR3 here is CATSRVLGRAGETQYF. CDR3 bases: TGTGCCACCAGCAGAGTACTCGGGAGGGCCGGAGAGACCCAGTACTTC. The full variable domain, in which reference TRBV15 and TRBJ2-5 provide the parts outside the CDR3, is DAMVIQNPRYQVTQFGKPVTLSCSQTLNHNVMYWYQQKSSQAPKLLFHYYDKDFNNEADTPDNFQSRRPNTSFCFLDIRSPGLGDTAMYLCATSRVLGRAGETQYFGPGTRLLVL.

This clone was seen more than once but under ten times. V usage is TRBV10-3 and J usage is TRBJ1-1, with D perhaps matching TRBD1 (5 bases). V lost 0 bases, J lost 5 bases, and 13 bases lay in between. This CDR3 is 15 amino acids long. Germline-derived CDR1 and CDR2 are ENHRY and SYGVKD. The CDR3 DNA follows: TGTGCCATCAGTGAGTCTCTGGGGGGTATTACTGAAGCTTTCTTT. Amino acid sequence: CAISESLGGITEAFF.

This clone has just one count. The V gene is TRBV5-5, the J gene TRBJ1-1; D unclear. This CDR3 has 13 residues. Trimming shortened V by 7 bases and J by 1 base, and 11 bases separated the two germline ends. Germline V lookup: CDR1 SGHKS, CDR2 YYEKEE (reference sequence). CDR3 amino acids: CASDGRGNTEAFF. The DNA for the CDR3 is TGTGCCAGCGATGGACGGGGGAACACTGAAGCTTTCTTT.

The chain has TRBV9 and TRBJ1-4, with 9 nucleotides matching TRBD1. Unmatched junction bases numbered 12, after V lost 4 bases and J lost 8 bases. The CDR3 covers 16 residues. Germline V gene sequence: CDR1 SGDLS, CDR2 YYNGEE. CDR3 coding DNA: TGTGCCAGCAGCCGCGCCGGGACAGGGTTTTCGGAAAAACTGTTTTTT. It translates to CASSRAGTGFSEKLFF. Based on the CDR3 plus reference TRBV9 and TRBJ1-4, the full variable domain is DSGVTQTPKHLITATGQRVTLRCSPRSGDLSVYWYQQSLDQGLQFLIQYYNGEERAKGNILERFSAQQFPDLHSELNLSSLELGDSALYFCASSRAGTGFSEKLFFGSGTQLSVL.

The gene calls are TRBV5-5 and TRBJ2-7; 8 bases align to TRBD2. The CDR3 is 15 residues long. Looked up from germline, CDR1 is SGHKS and CDR2 is YYEKEE (reference sequence). Trimming at V came to 0 bases and at J to 4 bases, leaving 6 bases not matched to a gene. CDR3 nucleotide sequence: TGTGCCAGCAGCTTGGAATCGGGAGGGCCGTACGAGCAGTACTTC. It yields the protein CASSLESGGPYEQYF.

This clone was detected a few times. The chain combines TRBV11-2 with TRBJ2-1; 9 bases map to TRBD2. CDR1 is SGHAT, CDR2 FQNNGV, per germline. Germline trimming cut 4 bases from V and 0 bases from J; bases unmatched to any gene: 4. This CDR3 is built from 16 residues. CDR3 bases: TGTGCCAGCAGCTCCCTAGCGGGACTCTCCTACAATGAGCAGTTCTTC. It specifies CASSSLAGLSYNEQFF.

This rearrangement joins TRBV28 to TRBJ2-6, with a tentative D call TRBD2 (6 bases). V was trimmed by 3 bases and J by 2 bases, leaving 8 bases between them. The CDR3 extends over 15 amino acids. The germline V gene has CDR1 MDHEN and CDR2 SYDVKM. The DNA for the CDR3 is TGTGCCAGCAGTTTCGAGCGGGCTGGGGCCAACGTCCTGACTTTC. Translated: CASSFERAGANVLTF.